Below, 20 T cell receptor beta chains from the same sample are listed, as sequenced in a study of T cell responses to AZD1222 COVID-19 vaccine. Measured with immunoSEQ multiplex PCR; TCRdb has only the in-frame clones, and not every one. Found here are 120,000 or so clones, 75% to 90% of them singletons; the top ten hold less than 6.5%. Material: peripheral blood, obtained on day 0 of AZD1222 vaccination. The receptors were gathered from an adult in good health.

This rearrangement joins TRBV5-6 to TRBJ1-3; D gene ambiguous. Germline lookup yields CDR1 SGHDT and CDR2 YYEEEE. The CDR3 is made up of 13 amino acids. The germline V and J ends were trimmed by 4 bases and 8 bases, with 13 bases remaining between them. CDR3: CASSPPSEDTIYF. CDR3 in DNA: TGTGCCAGCAGCCCACCTTCAGAGGACACCATATATTTT.

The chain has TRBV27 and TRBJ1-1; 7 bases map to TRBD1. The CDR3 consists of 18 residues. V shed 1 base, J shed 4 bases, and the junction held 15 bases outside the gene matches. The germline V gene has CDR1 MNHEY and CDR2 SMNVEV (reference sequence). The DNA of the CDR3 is TGTGCCAGCAGTTTATTTGGCGGGACAGACTTTCGGATCACTGAAGCTTTCTTT. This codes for CASSLFGGTDFRITEAFF.

CDR3 sequence (DNA): TGTGCCAGCAGTCGTCGGACAGGCGAGACCTATGGCTACACCTTC. Residues: CASSRRTGETYGYTF. The gene calls are TRBV5-5 and TRBJ1-2; 7 bases line up with TRBD1. The CDR3 contains 15 residues. Losses at the gene ends were 5 bases for V and 4 bases for J; bases not matched to a gene: 11. Per the germline V gene, CDR1 is SGHKS and CDR2 is YYEKEE (reference sequence).

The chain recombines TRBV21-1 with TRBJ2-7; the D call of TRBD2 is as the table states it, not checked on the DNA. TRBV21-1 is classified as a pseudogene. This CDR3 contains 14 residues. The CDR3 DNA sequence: TGTGCCAGCAGCAACTGGACTTTCAACTACGAGCAGTACTTC. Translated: CASSNWTFNYEQYF.

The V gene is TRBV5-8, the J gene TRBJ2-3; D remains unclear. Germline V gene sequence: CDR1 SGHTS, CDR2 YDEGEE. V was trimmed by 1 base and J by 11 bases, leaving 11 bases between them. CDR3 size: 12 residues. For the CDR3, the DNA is TGTGCCAGCAGCTTGCGTATCCGAGTGCAGTATTTT. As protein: CASSLRIRVQYF.

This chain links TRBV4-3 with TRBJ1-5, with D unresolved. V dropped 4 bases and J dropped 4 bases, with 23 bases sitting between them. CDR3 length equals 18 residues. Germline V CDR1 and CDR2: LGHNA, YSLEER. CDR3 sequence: CASSPKLGDLSGNQPQHF. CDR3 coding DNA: TGCGCCAGCAGCCCCAAGTTGGGAGACCTATCAGGAAATCAGCCCCAGCATTTT.

Here the CDR3 DNA reads TGTGCCAGTAGTCTATTTCTAGCGGATTACAATGAGCAGTTCTTC. Protein: CASSLFLADYNEQFF. V usage is TRBV19 and J usage is TRBJ2-1, with 7 bases fitting TRBD2. CDR3 length: 15 amino acids. Germline CDR1 and CDR2: LNHDA and SQIVND (reference sequence). Trimming at V came to 5 bases and at J to 4 bases, leaving 8 bases not matched to a gene. Variable domain in full (rest from reference TRBV19 and TRBJ2-1): DGGITQSPKYLFRKEGQNVTLSCEQNLNHDAMYWYRQDPGQGLRLIYYSQIVNDFQKGDIAEGYSVSREKKESFPLTVTSAQKNPTAFYLCASSLFLADYNEQFFGPGTRLTVL.

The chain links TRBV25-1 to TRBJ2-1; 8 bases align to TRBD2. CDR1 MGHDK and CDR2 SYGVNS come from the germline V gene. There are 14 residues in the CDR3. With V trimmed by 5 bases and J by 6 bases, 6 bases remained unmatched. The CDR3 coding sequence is TGTGCCAGCAGTACCCCGGGGGGGGTCAATGAGCAGTTCTTC. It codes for CASSTPGGVNEQFF.

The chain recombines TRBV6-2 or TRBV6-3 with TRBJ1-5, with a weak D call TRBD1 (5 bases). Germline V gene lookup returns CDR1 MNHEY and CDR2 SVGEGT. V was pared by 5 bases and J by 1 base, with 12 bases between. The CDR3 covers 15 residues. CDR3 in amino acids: CASSHGGTSNQPQHF. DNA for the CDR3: TGTGCCAGCAGTCACGGAGGGACGAGCAATCAGCCCCAGCATTTT.

In DNA form, the CDR3 reads TGTGCCAGCAGCCCGGACAAAAGCACAGATACGCAGTATTTT. It yields the protein CASSPDKSTDTQYF. This chain joins TRBV7-9 and TRBJ2-3; D may be TRBD1 (5 bases). Germline CDR1 reads SEHNR; CDR2 reads FQNEAQ (reference sequence). Trimming took 5 bases from V and 0 from J, leaving 9 bases between them. CDR3 length: 14 residues.

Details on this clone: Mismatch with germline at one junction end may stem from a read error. The CDR3 here is CASSVDYTGELFF. As DNA, the CDR3 is TGTGCCAGCAGCGTAGACTACACCGGGGAGCTGTTTTTT. The chain employs TRBV11-2 and TRBJ2-2, with D hard to call. CDR1 is SGHAT, CDR2 FQNNGV, per germline. This CDR3 is 13 amino acids long.

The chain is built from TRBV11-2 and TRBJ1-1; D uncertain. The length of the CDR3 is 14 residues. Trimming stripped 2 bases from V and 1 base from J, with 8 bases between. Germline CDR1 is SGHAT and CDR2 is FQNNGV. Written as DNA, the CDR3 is TGTGCCAGCAGCTTAATGTCAGGGAACACTGAAGCTTTCTTT. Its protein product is CASSLMSGNTEAFF. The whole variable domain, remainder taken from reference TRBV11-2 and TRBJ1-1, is EAGVAQSPRYKIIEKRQSVAFWCNPISGHATLYWYQQILGQGPKLLIQFQNNGVVDDSQLPKDRFSAERLKGVDSTLKIQPAKLEDSAVYLCASSLMSGNTEAFFGQGTRLTVV.

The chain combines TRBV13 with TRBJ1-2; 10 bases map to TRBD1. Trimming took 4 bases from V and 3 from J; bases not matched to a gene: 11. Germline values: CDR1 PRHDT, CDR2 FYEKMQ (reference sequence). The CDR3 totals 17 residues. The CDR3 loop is CASSSHEGTGEDYGYTF. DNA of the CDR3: TGTGCCAGCAGCTCCCACGAAGGGACAGGGGAAGACTATGGCTACACCTTC.

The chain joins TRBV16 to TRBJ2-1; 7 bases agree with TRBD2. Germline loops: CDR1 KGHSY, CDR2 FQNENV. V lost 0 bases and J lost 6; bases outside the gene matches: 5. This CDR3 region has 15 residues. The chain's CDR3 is CASSQSAGAPNEQFF. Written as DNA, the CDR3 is TGTGCCAGCAGCCAATCTGCGGGAGCACCCAATGAGCAGTTCTTC.

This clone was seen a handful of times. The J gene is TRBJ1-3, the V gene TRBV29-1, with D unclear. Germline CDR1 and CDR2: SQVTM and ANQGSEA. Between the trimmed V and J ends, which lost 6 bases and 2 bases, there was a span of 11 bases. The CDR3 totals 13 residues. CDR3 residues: CSVQPDAGNTIYF. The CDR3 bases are TGCAGCGTCCAACCAGATGCTGGAAACACCATATATTTT. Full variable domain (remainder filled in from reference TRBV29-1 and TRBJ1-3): SAVISQKPSRDICQRGTSLTIQCQVDSQVTMMFWYRQQPGQSLTLIATANQGSEATYESGFVIDKFPISRPNLTFSTLTVSNMSPEDSSIYLCSVQPDAGNTIYFGEGSWLTVV.

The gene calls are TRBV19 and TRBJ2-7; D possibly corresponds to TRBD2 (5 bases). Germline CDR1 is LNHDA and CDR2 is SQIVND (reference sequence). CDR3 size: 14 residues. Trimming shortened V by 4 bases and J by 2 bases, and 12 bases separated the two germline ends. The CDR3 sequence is CASSTRTGTYEQYF. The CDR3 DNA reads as TGTGCCAGTAGTACCCGGACGGGAACCTACGAGCAGTACTTC.

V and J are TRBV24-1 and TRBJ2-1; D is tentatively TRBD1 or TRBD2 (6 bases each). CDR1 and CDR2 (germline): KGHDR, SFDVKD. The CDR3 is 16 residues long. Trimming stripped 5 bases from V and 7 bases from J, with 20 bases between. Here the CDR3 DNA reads TGTGCCACCAGTGCCCTAGGGGGAGAGGGACTTAATGAGCAGTTCTTC. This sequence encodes CATSALGGEGLNEQFF.

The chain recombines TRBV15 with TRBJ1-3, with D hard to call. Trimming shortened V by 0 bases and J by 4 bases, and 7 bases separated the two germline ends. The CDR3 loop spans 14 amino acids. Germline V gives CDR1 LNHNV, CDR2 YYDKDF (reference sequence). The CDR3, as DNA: TGTGCCACCAGCAGAGACGTCACAGGAAACACCATATATTTT. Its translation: CATSRDVTGNTIYF. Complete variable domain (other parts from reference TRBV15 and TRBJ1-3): DAMVIQNPRYQVTQFGKPVTLSCSQTLNHNVMYWYQQKSSQAPKLLFHYYDKDFNNEADTPDNFQSRRPNTSFCFLDIRSPGLGDTAMYLCATSRDVTGNTIYFGEGSWLTVV.

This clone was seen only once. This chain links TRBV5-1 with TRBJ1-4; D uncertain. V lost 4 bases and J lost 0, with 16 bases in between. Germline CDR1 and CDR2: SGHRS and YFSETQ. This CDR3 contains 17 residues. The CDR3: CASSKDGPPPTNEKLFF. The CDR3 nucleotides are TGCGCCAGCAGCAAAGACGGGCCCCCTCCAACTAATGAAAAACTGTTTTTT.

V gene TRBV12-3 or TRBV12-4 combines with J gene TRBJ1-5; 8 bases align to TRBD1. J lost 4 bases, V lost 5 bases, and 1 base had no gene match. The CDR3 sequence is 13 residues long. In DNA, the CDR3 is TGTGCCAGCAGTCGGACAGGGAATCAGCCCCAGCATTTT. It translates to CASSRTGNQPQHF.